This T cell receptor (beta chain) was found in a study of T cells in Graves' hyperthyroidism and ophthalmopathy. Study-wide results and caveats: Most clonotypes that expanded in the thyroid above 0.001 also showed up in blood.

From RNA transcripts, TCR beta CDR3 regions were amplified. Primed by the HTBI set, a first-round RT-PCR was run on the TCR CDR3. TCRdb reanalysed the multiplex PCR reads using MiXCR and keeps one entry per CDR3 protein. In the table there are 650,000 to 800,000 distinct CDR3 sequences, just under 45% of which are singletons. Lactation, pregnancy, other autoimmune disease or uncontrolled infection led to exclusion of patients. With respect to this clonotype: Antigen: not known.

The sequenced sample was peripheral blood or thyroid tissue (not recorded which). This receptor was identified in an adult man with Graves' disease, either hyperthyroidism or ophthalmopathy (not recorded which).

CDR3 DNA: TGTGCCAGCAGGGAGGGGGCCGGCAATCAGCCCCAGCATTTT. Its protein product is CASREGAGNQPQHF. V is TRBV6-6 and J is TRBJ1-5; TRBD1 matches 7 bases. Losses at the gene ends were 6 bases for V and 2 bases for J; bases not matched to a gene: 4. The V gene's germline CDR1 is MNHNY and CDR2 SVGAGI (reference sequence). The CDR3 consists of 14 residues.